Listed below are T cell receptor beta chains from one sample, sequenced in a study of T cells after posttransplantation cyclophosphamide. TCRdb keeps only in-frame clones here, not all; method: immunoSEQ multiplex PCR. The sample yields about 32,000 clones, about 90% seen once. The sample was PBMCs. All receptors derive from a woman aged 40-49 years with a blood cancer, CMV-positive, and with a related stem cell donor. CDR3s leave out the opening cysteine and the closing phenylalanine or tryptophan. D genes are given only for firm matches.

>TRBJ1-1|.|TRBV28
ASSPGGGSNAEAF
>TRBJ2-1|TRBD1|TRBV12-5
ASGQGQGAVEQF
>TRBJ1-3|.|TRBV18
ASLDTNSGNTIY
>TRBJ2-7|.|TRBV5-1
ASSTGAGEQY
>TRBJ1-6|TRBD1|TRBV11-1
ASSLGPGGISPLH
>TRBJ2-5|TRBD2|TRBV5-4
ASSLFQRGEGETQY
>TRBJ2-5|.|TRBV13
ASSSESESGEVTTLY
>TRBJ2-7|TRBD1|TRBV6-6
ASLGQGKLY
>TRBJ1-1|.|TRBV2
ASSPRGAEAF
>TRBJ2-7|.|TRBV7-2
ASSLSPGKPYEQY
>TRBJ2-7|.|TRBV4-1
ASSQGGASYEQY
>TRBJ1-5|.|TRBV7-2
ASSSIRAGQPQH
>TRBJ1-2|TRBD1|TRBV27
ASSPRGSRDYGYT
>TRBJ1-2|.|TRBV18
ASSPPGDVGYT
>TRBJ2-3|TRBD2|TRBV18
ASSPSGGTTDTQY
>TRBJ1-1|TRBD1|TRBV19
ASRGDRGNTEAF
>TRBJ2-5|TRBD2|TRBV6-5
ATLRGGPQETQY
>TRBJ2-1|.|TRBV21-1
ASSKAHSGLSLYEQF
>TRBJ2-7|TRBD1|TRBV10-1
ASSGGQGIPYEQY
>TRBJ1-1|TRBD1|TRBV7-9
ASSRTGVSRGNTEAF
>TRBJ1-6|.|TRBV7-2
ASSPPGESPLH
>TRBJ1-2|TRBD1|TRBV11-2
ASRRTGGHGYT
>TRBJ1-2|.|TRBV6-5
ASSRGGYGYT
>TRBJ2-7|TRBD1|TRBV19
ASTGQSYEQY
>TRBJ1-1|.|TRBV4-2
ASSPEGTEAF
>TRBJ1-4|.|TRBV11-2
ASSSYRDSEKLF